A selection of T cell receptor beta chains follows, all from one sample in a study of shared clonotypes between healthy human individuals. TCRdb's copy holds only in-frame clones and misses some; the assay was immunoSEQ multiplex PCR. The sample carries some 1,400,000 clones, approximately 97% recorded once. The sample comprised naive CD4+ T cells sorted from blood. Source of these receptors: a man aged 30 to 45 in good health. The CDR3 runs from the conserved cysteine through the conserved F or W. Each record gives: V gene, J gene, D gene, clone size, CDR3 DNA, CDR3 protein. The D gene is left open where the match is weak. Only part of the rows carry a size: once, few, many, or a class if the clone is expanded.

v_gene: TRBV11-2
j_gene: TRBJ2-3
d_gene: .
abundance: .
CDR3nt: TGTGCCAGCAGCTTCCAGGTGGGAGGAGGCACAGATACGCAGTATTTT
CDR3aa: CASSFQVGGGTDTQYF

v_gene: TRBV5-1
j_gene: TRBJ2-3
d_gene: .
abundance: .
CDR3nt: TGCGCCAGCAGCTTGGGGACCGCTGTAGGGACCATAGTACCTTTT
CDR3aa: CASSLGTAVGTIVPF

v_gene: TRBV5-4
j_gene: TRBJ2-1
d_gene: .
abundance: .
CDR3nt: TGTGCCAGCAGGGTCTCCCGGGGCCTCTCCTACAATGAGCAGTTCTTC
CDR3aa: CASRVSRGLSYNEQFF

v_gene: TRBV6-6
j_gene: TRBJ2-2
d_gene: TRBD2
abundance: .
CDR3nt: TGTGCCAGCAGTCGTCCGGGACAGCGGGAGGCCGGGGAGCTGTTTTTT
CDR3aa: CASSRPGQREAGELFF

v_gene: TRBV28
j_gene: TRBJ2-1
d_gene: TRBD2
abundance: .
CDR3nt: TGTGCCAGCAGTTTTAGCGGGAGCGGCTACAATGAGCAGTTCTTC
CDR3aa: CASSFSGSGYNEQFF

v_gene: TRBV6-1
j_gene: TRBJ1-2
d_gene: TRBD1
abundance: .
CDR3nt: TGTGCCAACTCCGGGACAGGGGTCCCCTATGGCTACACCTTC
CDR3aa: CANSGTGVPYGYTF

v_gene: TRBV7-8
j_gene: TRBJ2-1
d_gene: .
abundance: .
CDR3nt: TGTGCCAGCAGCTTACGTAGGCCCGCTAGCTCCTACAATGAGCAGTTCTTC
CDR3aa: CASSLRRPASSYNEQFF

v_gene: TRBV6-1
j_gene: TRBJ1-1
d_gene: TRBD1
abundance: .
CDR3nt: TGTGCCAGCAGTGAAGCGGGGACAGGGGGCACTGAAGCTTTCTTT
CDR3aa: CASSEAGTGGTEAFF

v_gene: TRBV2
j_gene: TRBJ2-1
d_gene: TRBD2
abundance: once
CDR3nt: TGTGCCAGCAAATGGGACTACTCCTACAATGAGCAGTTCTTC
CDR3aa: CASKWDYSYNEQFF

v_gene: TRBV15
j_gene: TRBJ1-5
d_gene: .
abundance: .
CDR3nt: TGTGCCACCAGCAAGCAGGTGAGCAATCAGCCCCAGCATTTT
CDR3aa: CATSKQVSNQPQHF

v_gene: TRBV2
j_gene: TRBJ1-4
d_gene: .
abundance: .
CDR3nt: TGTGCCACCACTAGGACAGCTAATGAAAAACTGTTTTTT
CDR3aa: CATTRTANEKLFF

v_gene: TRBV5-1
j_gene: TRBJ2-2
d_gene: TRBD2
abundance: .
CDR3nt: TGCGCCAGCAGCTCCGGGACTAGCGGGAGGGCCTACACCGGGGAGCTGTTTTTT
CDR3aa: CASSSGTSGRAYTGELFF

v_gene: TRBV7-6
j_gene: TRBJ1-3
d_gene: .
abundance: .
CDR3nt: TGTGCCAGCAGCTTAATCCAGGGAGGAAACACCATATATTTT
CDR3aa: CASSLIQGGNTIYF

v_gene: TRBV10-3
j_gene: TRBJ2-7
d_gene: .
abundance: few
CDR3nt: TGTGCCATCAGTGGGACTTACGAGCAGTACTTC
CDR3aa: CAISGTYEQYF

v_gene: TRBV7-2
j_gene: TRBJ2-7
d_gene: TRBD2
abundance: .
CDR3nt: TGTGCCAGCAGCCCGAGGCGGCTAGCGGGCGGATCTGTCTACGAGCAGTACTTC
CDR3aa: CASSPRRLAGGSVYEQYF

v_gene: TRBV19
j_gene: TRBJ1-2
d_gene: .
abundance: .
CDR3nt: TGTGCCAGTAGTAACGGGGCCATCTATGGCTACACCTTC
CDR3aa: CASSNGAIYGYTF

v_gene: TRBV9
j_gene: TRBJ2-7
d_gene: TRBD2
abundance: .
CDR3nt: TGTGCCAGCAGCGTAGAGGCGGGAGCCAACTACGAGCAGTACTTC
CDR3aa: CASSVEAGANYEQYF

v_gene: TRBV11-2
j_gene: TRBJ2-1
d_gene: .
abundance: .
CDR3nt: TGTGCCAGCAGTCTAAGCCCTTCCACCTACAATGAGCAGTTCTTC
CDR3aa: CASSLSPSTYNEQFF

v_gene: TRBV7-2
j_gene: TRBJ2-7
d_gene: .
abundance: .
CDR3nt: TGTGCCAGCAGCTTAGTCGTGCAGTCCTCCTACGAGCAGTACTTC
CDR3aa: CASSLVVQSSYEQYF

v_gene: TRBV5-5
j_gene: TRBJ1-1
d_gene: .
abundance: .
CDR3nt: TGTGCCAGCAGCCTCCCACTACAGAGTGAAGCTTTCTTT
CDR3aa: CASSLPLQSEAFF

v_gene: TRBV9
j_gene: TRBJ2-5
d_gene: .
abundance: .
CDR3nt: TGTGCCAGCAGCGTAGTGGGGGCGCCGGGGACCCAGTACTTC
CDR3aa: CASSVVGAPGTQYF

v_gene: TRBV27
j_gene: TRBJ2-3
d_gene: .
abundance: .
CDR3nt: TGTGCCAGCAGTTTATACACAGGGTTATATACGCAGTATTTT
CDR3aa: CASSLYTGLYTQYF

v_gene: TRBV5-5
j_gene: TRBJ1-5
d_gene: TRBD1
abundance: .
CDR3nt: TGTGCCAGCAGCTTGACAGGGGGCGCGGATCAGCCCCAGCATTTT
CDR3aa: CASSLTGGADQPQHF

v_gene: TRBV5-1
j_gene: TRBJ1-5
d_gene: .
abundance: .
CDR3nt: TGCGCCAGCAGCTTGTCAGGGTTTACGAATCAGCCCCAGCATTTT
CDR3aa: CASSLSGFTNQPQHF

v_gene: TRBV5-6
j_gene: TRBJ2-7
d_gene: TRBD1
abundance: .
CDR3nt: TGTGCCAGCAGCATCCCGGGACAGGGGGCCGGCGAGCAGTACTTC
CDR3aa: CASSIPGQGAGEQYF

v_gene: TRBV6-5
j_gene: TRBJ2-3
d_gene: .
abundance: .
CDR3nt: TGTGCCAGCAGACTTACCGGGACAGATACGCAGTATTTT
CDR3aa: CASRLTGTDTQYF

v_gene: TRBV19
j_gene: TRBJ1-5
d_gene: .
abundance: .
CDR3nt: TGTGCCAGTAGTATAGATCTATTCGGGTCTCAGCCCCAGCATTTT
CDR3aa: CASSIDLFGSQPQHF

v_gene: TRBV12-5
j_gene: TRBJ2-1
d_gene: .
abundance: .
CDR3nt: TGTGCTAGTGCCAGCCCCGGGGATTCCTACAATGAGCAGTTCTTC
CDR3aa: CASASPGDSYNEQFF

v_gene: TRBV15
j_gene: TRBJ2-5
d_gene: .
abundance: .
CDR3nt: TGTGCCACCAGCAGAGGAGCAGGGGAGGTAGGGGAGACCCAGTACTTC
CDR3aa: CATSRGAGEVGETQYF

v_gene: TRBV15
j_gene: TRBJ1-4
d_gene: TRBD1
abundance: .
CDR3nt: TGTGCCACCAGCAGAGGACCCAGACAGGGACGAAATGAAAAACTGTTTTTT
CDR3aa: CATSRGPRQGRNEKLFF

v_gene: TRBV5-1
j_gene: TRBJ2-1
d_gene: TRBD2
abundance: .
CDR3nt: TGCGCCAGCAGGTCGAGCGGGAGCTCCTACAATGAGCAGTTCTTC
CDR3aa: CASRSSGSSYNEQFF

v_gene: TRBV18
j_gene: TRBJ1-4
d_gene: TRBD1
abundance: .
CDR3nt: TGTGCCAGCTCATCAGGACAGGGCCCACAGAAACTGTTTTTT
CDR3aa: CASSSGQGPQKLFF

v_gene: TRBV18
j_gene: TRBJ2-5
d_gene: .
abundance: .
CDR3nt: TGTGCCAGCTCACCACTACGGGTTGTAGGTGAGACCCAGTACTTC
CDR3aa: CASSPLRVVGETQYF

v_gene: TRBV6-1
j_gene: TRBJ2-1
d_gene: .
abundance: .
CDR3nt: TGTGCCAGCAGTGACCTCAGGGAGAAAAGGGTATTGAATGAGCAGTTCTTC
CDR3aa: CASSDLREKRVLNEQFF

v_gene: TRBV5-1
j_gene: TRBJ1-3
d_gene: .
abundance: .
CDR3nt: TGCGCCAGCAGCTCACAGGGACGCTCTGGAAACACCATATATTTT
CDR3aa: CASSSQGRSGNTIYF

v_gene: TRBV10-2
j_gene: TRBJ1-1
d_gene: .
abundance: .
CDR3nt: TGCGCCAGCAGTGAGAGTGGGTCGAACACTGAAGCTTTCTTT
CDR3aa: CASSESGSNTEAFF

v_gene: TRBV29-1
j_gene: TRBJ2-3
d_gene: .
abundance: .
CDR3nt: TGCAGCGTTGATAACCTAGGACCCTCCACAGATACGCAGTATTTT
CDR3aa: CSVDNLGPSTDTQYF

v_gene: TRBV4-2
j_gene: TRBJ2-5
d_gene: .
abundance: .
CDR3nt: TGTGCCAGCAGCCAGGGACTTTCCTTGGTCGAGACCCAGTACTTC
CDR3aa: CASSQGLSLVETQYF

v_gene: TRBV7-2
j_gene: TRBJ2-3
d_gene: .
abundance: .
CDR3nt: TGTGCCAGCAACGGCGGGGCGTTGGGCACAGATACGCAGTATTTT
CDR3aa: CASNGGALGTDTQYF